These 10 T cell receptor beta chains share one sample of origin, sequenced in a study of blood T cell repertoires in COVID-19. Sequenced by immunoSEQ multiplex PCR; TCRdb stores in-frame clones only, minus some. Of some 74,000 clones in the sample, under 85% are singletons; the top ten hold around 10%. The specimen was peripheral blood. The receptor set was obtained from a woman between 45 and 60 years old with acute or convalescent COVID-19.

V usage is TRBV5-4 and J usage is TRBJ2-5, with TRBD1 as a possible D gene (7 bases). The CDR3 has 16 amino acids. V lost 3 bases to trimming and J lost 4 bases, with 19 bases between them. Per the germline V gene, CDR1 is SGHNT and CDR2 is YYREEE (reference sequence). CDR3 bases: TGTGCCAGCAGCTGGGGGACTGACAGGGCCCGAGAGACCCAGTACTTC. Translating gives CASSWGTDRARETQYF.

This chain connects TRBV3-1 (or the pseudogene TRBV3-2) to TRBJ2-7; 11 nucleotides match TRBD2. Germline V gives CDR1 LGHDT, CDR2 YNNKEL (reference sequence). This CDR3 comprises 16 residues. V shed 3 bases and J 4 bases; nucleotides not matched to a gene: 8. The CDR3 is CASSHPTSGRIYEQYF. CDR3 coding DNA: TGTGCCAGCAGCCATCCTACTAGCGGGAGAATATACGAGCAGTACTTC.

The CDR3 DNA is TGTGCCAGTAGTATGCAACAGGGGGCCGTATACGAGCAGTACTTC. Translation gives CASSMQQGAVYEQYF. The genes are TRBV19 and TRBJ2-7; 9 bases are a match to TRBD1. Germline lookup yields CDR1 LNHDA and CDR2 SQIVND (reference sequence). This CDR3 spans 15 amino acids. Unmatched junction bases numbered 7, after V lost 3 bases and J lost 4 bases.

J is TRBJ1-2 and V is TRBV2; 9 bases are a match to TRBD1. This CDR3 contains 16 residues. Germline CDR1 and CDR2: SNHLY and FYNNEI. V shed 5 bases and J 6 bases; nucleotides not matched to a gene: 13. CDR3 sequence (DNA): TGTGCCAGCAGTTTTGACCCGGGACAGGGCCTTAATGGCTACACCTTC. Its translation: CASSFDPGQGLNGYTF.

This clone was observed a few times. The chain uses TRBV7-2 and TRBJ1-2; TRBD1 matches at 8 bases. This CDR3 contains 15 residues. The V gene's germline CDR1 is SGHTA and CDR2 FQGNSA. Trimming took 0 bases from V and 4 from J; bases not matched to a gene: 4. The DNA for the CDR3 is TGTGCCAGCAGCTTAGCGGTCGGACAGGGCTATGGCTACACCTTC. Translated, it gives CASSLAVGQGYGYTF.

V usage is TRBV7-7 and J usage is TRBJ2-5, with D possibly matching TRBD1 (6 bases). CDR3 length: 13 amino acids. The germline gives CDR1 SSHAT, CDR2 FNYEAQ (reference sequence). With 4 bases removed from V and 7 bases from J, the gap between germline ends came to 13 bases. The CDR3 DNA reads TGTGCCAGCAGCTCGGACAGCCTCGGGACCCAGTACTTC. This encodes CASSSDSLGTQYF.

The V and J genes are TRBV19 and TRBJ1-1, with 7 bases fitting TRBD1. Germline assignment: CDR1 LNHDA and CDR2 SQIVND (reference sequence). The CDR3 has 13 amino acids. Unmatched junction bases numbered 8, after V lost 5 bases and J lost 8 bases. CDR3 in amino acids: CASSPRTGLEAFF. DNA for the CDR3: TGTGCCAGTAGTCCTCGGACAGGACTGGAAGCTTTCTTT.

This clone was detected only once. The chain has TRBV3-1 (or the pseudogene TRBV3-2) and TRBJ1-2; TRBD1 matches at 9 bases. The germline gives CDR1 LGHDT, CDR2 YNNKEL (reference sequence). CDR3 length equals 14 residues. Unmatched junction bases numbered 0, after V lost 1 base and J lost 3 bases. Here the CDR3 reads CASSQGQGDYGYTF. For the CDR3, the DNA is TGTGCCAGCAGCCAAGGACAGGGGGACTATGGCTACACCTTC.

V usage is TRBV11-2 and J usage is TRBJ1-4, with D possibly matching TRBD1 (6 bases). The CDR3 is 16 amino acids. Trimming shortened V by 3 bases and J by 0 bases, and 11 bases separated the two germline ends. Looked up from germline, CDR1 is SGHAT and CDR2 is FQNNGV. The CDR3 DNA reads as TGTGCCAGCAGCTTTGGGCGGGGGCCAACTAATGAAAAACTGTTTTTT. Translation gives CASSFGRGPTNEKLFF.

The rearrangement joins TRBV30 to TRBJ1-1; D is undetermined. V lost 0 bases and J 4 bases, leaving 9 bases between the germline ends. This CDR3 comprises 13 residues. The germline V gene has CDR1 GTSNPN and CDR2 SVGIG (reference sequence). CDR3 sequence: CAWSVISGTEAFF. In DNA, the CDR3 is TGTGCCTGGAGTGTAATTTCGGGCACTGAAGCTTTCTTT.